A single sample gave rise to the 16 T cell receptor beta chains below, sequenced in a study of CD8 T cells in Susac syndrome. Reverse transcription of about 0.5 to 1 ug RNA was carried out with random hexamers. TCRdb re-called the immunoSEQ multiplex PCR reads with MiXCR, one entry per CDR3 protein. Counted here are about 280,000 distinct CDR3 sequences, about 85% occurring once; the ten biggest clones make up about 0.11%. Sequenced: CD8+ T cells from PBMCs. These receptor sequences come from a human donor with multiple sclerosis.

The chain employs TRBV4-1 and TRBJ2-7, with D perhaps TRBD2 (6 bases). The germline V and J ends were trimmed by 3 bases and 2 bases, with 11 bases remaining between them. The CDR3 has 14 residues. Germline assignment: CDR1 MGHRA and CDR2 YSYEKL. This CDR3 reads CASSQGAGTYEQYF. Here the CDR3 DNA reads TGCGCCAGCAGCCAGGGTGCGGGGACCTACGAGCAGTACTTC.

The gene calls are TRBV5-1 and TRBJ2-7, with 9 bases lining up with TRBD1. The germline gives CDR1 SGHRS, CDR2 YFSETQ. The CDR3 runs 13 residues. With V trimmed by 3 bases and J by 5 bases, 3 bases remained unmatched. CDR3 sequence (DNA): TGCGCCAGCAGCTACAGGGGGCCCCACGAGCAGTACTTC. It is translated as CASSYRGPHEQYF.

The rearrangement links TRBV28 to TRBJ1-3; D might be TRBD1 (6 bases). Looked up from germline, CDR1 is MDHEN and CDR2 is SYDVKM. V was shortened by 3 bases and J by 0 bases, with 15 bases between the two germline ends. This CDR3 comprises 17 residues. CDR3: CASSFPTQGPSGNTIYF. CDR3 nucleotide sequence: TGTGCCAGCAGTTTCCCCACGCAGGGGCCCTCTGGAAACACCATATATTTT.

The rearrangement uses TRBV14 and TRBJ2-3, with D hard to call. The V gene's germline CDR1 is SGHDN and CDR2 FVKESK. This CDR3 comprises 15 residues. Trimming left V 2 bases short and J 3 bases short, with 12 bases between. The CDR3 region is CASSQLPGATDTQYF. In DNA form, the CDR3 reads TGTGCCAGCAGCCAACTCCCTGGTGCTACAGATACGCAGTATTTT.

This chain uses TRBV2 with TRBJ1-2; 7 positions match TRBD1. Germline lookup yields CDR1 SNHLY and CDR2 FYNNEI. Losses at the gene ends were 3 bases for V and 8 bases for J; bases not matched to a gene: 12. This CDR3 spans 15 amino acids. For the CDR3, the DNA is TGTGCCAGCAGTGAGTACAGGGGAGTCACGAGCGGCTACACCTTC. Translation: CASSEYRGVTSGYTF.

This rearrangement joins TRBV28 to TRBJ2-5; 7 bases line up with TRBD1. The CDR3 runs 14 residues. The V segment lost 5 bases and the J segment 0 bases; nucleotides outside the gene matches: 3. Germline CDR1 reads MDHEN; CDR2 reads SYDVKM. The CDR3 sequence: CASSRDSHQETQYF. Written as DNA, the CDR3 is TGTGCCAGCAGTCGGGACAGCCACCAAGAGACCCAGTACTTC.

The sample holds one count of this clonotype. At one end, the junction sequence differs from germline, possibly due to a read error. The chain carries TRBV2 and TRBJ1-2; 7 bases are shared with TRBD1. The germline V gene has CDR1 SNHLY and CDR2 FYNNEI. CDR3 length equals 12 residues. CDR3 bases: TGTGCCAGCGTCAGGGGGGACTACGGCTACACCTTC. Residues: CASVRGDYGYTF. Full variable domain (rest looked up from reference TRBV2 and TRBJ1-2): EPEVTQTPSHQVTQMGQEVILRCVPISNHLYFYWYRQILGQKVEFLVSFYNNEISEKSEIFDDQFSVERPDGSNFTLKIRSTKLEDSAMYFCASVRGDYGYTFGSGTRLTVV.

The chain combines TRBV7-9 with TRBJ2-3, with D unresolved. CDR1 SEHNR and CDR2 FQNEAQ come from the germline V gene (reference sequence). The CDR3 is made up of 16 amino acids. The V gene lost 0 bases and the J gene lost 4 bases, with 14 bases spanning the gap. The CDR3 DNA reads TGTGCCAGCAGCTTAGCGCTGGTGCGAGTCTCAGATACGCAGTATTTT. It specifies CASSLALVRVSDTQYF. Full variable domain (remainder filled in from reference TRBV7-9 and TRBJ2-3): DTGVSQNPRHKITKRGQNVTFRCDPISEHNRLYWYRQTLGQGPEFLTYFQNEAQLEKSRLLSDRFSAERPKGSFSTLEIQRTEQGDSAMYLCASSLALVRVSDTQYFGPGTRLTVL.

The chain is built from TRBV19 and TRBJ2-1; D unresolved. Germline CDR1 and CDR2: LNHDA and SQIVND (reference sequence). V lost 1 base and J lost 0, with 7 bases in between. This CDR3 has 15 residues. The chain's CDR3 is CASSIVDSSYNEQFF. The CDR3 region has the DNA TGTGCCAGTAGTATAGTGGATAGCTCCTACAATGAGCAGTTCTTC.

The chain combines TRBV3-1 with TRBJ2-2; possible D gene TRBD1, 6 bases. Per germline, CDR1 LGHDT and CDR2 YNNKEL (reference sequence). This CDR3 region has 17 residues. V was cut by 3 bases and J by 1 base, with 15 bases left in between. The CDR3 sequence: CASSQGEIRGNTGELFF. The DNA for the CDR3 is TGTGCCAGCAGCCAGGGAGAGATCAGGGGGAACACCGGGGAGCTGTTTTTT.

This clonotype was observed a single time. V gene TRBV7-9 combines with J gene TRBJ1-6; D is ambiguous. The V end was cut by 3 bases, the J end by 13 bases, with 10 bases between. Germline V gene lookup returns CDR1 SEHNR and CDR2 FQNEAQ (reference sequence). The CDR3 is 12 residues long. CDR3: CASSLEPHPLHF. The CDR3 coding sequence is TGTGCCAGCAGCTTGGAACCCCACCCCCTCCACTTT.

The chain is built from TRBV27 and TRBJ2-5; D assignment may be TRBD1 or TRBD2 (5 bases each). Per the germline V gene, CDR1 is MNHEY and CDR2 is SMNVEV (reference sequence). CDR3 length: 16 amino acids. Trimming took off 6 bases at V and 3 bases at J, with 20 bases between the two ends. The CDR3 reads CASSPSMGDRKETQYF. The CDR3 bases are TGTGCCAGCAGCCCCTCGATGGGGGACCGAAAAGAGACCCAGTACTTC.

This clonotype was recorded only once. V usage is TRBV3-1 and J usage is TRBJ2-3; TRBD2 matches 7 bases. V lost 1 base and J lost 4; bases outside the gene matches: 23. Germline lookup yields CDR1 LGHDT and CDR2 YNNKEL (reference sequence). The CDR3 has 21 residues. CDR3 loop: CASSQGRLAVKVGVGSDTQYF. DNA for the CDR3: TGTGCCAGCAGCCAAGGGCGGCTAGCGGTAAAGGTGGGGGTTGGGTCAGATACGCAGTATTTT.

The chain couples TRBV4-1 to TRBJ2-7; the match to TRBD1 covers 8 bases. The ends lost 0 bases at V and 0 bases at J; junction bases unmatched: 4. CDR1 and CDR2 (germline): MGHRA, YSYEKL. There are 16 residues in the CDR3. CDR3 loop: CASSQDDRGPSYEQYF. The CDR3 nucleotides read TGCGCCAGCAGCCAAGATGACAGGGGCCCCTCCTACGAGCAGTACTTC.

This clonotype was counted only a few times. This chain connects TRBV6-1 to TRBJ2-7; D is ambiguous. V lost 7 bases, J lost 0 bases, and 10 bases lay in between. The length of the CDR3 is 13 residues. Germline V lookup: CDR1 MNHNS, CDR2 SASEGT. The CDR3 sequence: CASKWGHSYEQYF. In nucleotides, the CDR3 is TGTGCCAGCAAGTGGGGTCACTCCTACGAGCAGTACTTC.

The genes are TRBV5-4 and TRBJ2-5, with 7 bases lining up with TRBD2. V shed 7 bases and J 4 bases; nucleotides not matched to a gene: 4. Germline CDR1 is SGHNT and CDR2 is YYREEE (reference sequence). The CDR3 has 12 amino acids. The CDR3 nucleotides read TGTGCCAGCGGCGGGGGAGTAGAGACCCAGTACTTC. As protein: CASGGGVETQYF.